One and the same sample provided the 11 T cell receptor beta chains below, sequenced in a study of blood T cell repertoires in COVID-19. TCRdb's copy holds only in-frame clones and misses some; the assay was immunoSEQ multiplex PCR. Here the sample spans approximately 150,000 clones, approximately 91% being singletons. Sequencing was done on a sample of peripheral blood. These TCRs come from a man younger than 30 with COVID-19, enrolled during active disease.

The rearrangement joins TRBV6-5 to TRBJ1-5; D call uncertain. The length of the CDR3 is 13 residues. V gave up 7 bases and J gave up 0 bases, with 7 bases separating them. Germline V gene data show CDR1 as MNHEY and CDR2 as SVGAGI. CDR3 amino acids: CASNENSNQPQHF. The CDR3 nucleotides are TGTGCCAGCAACGAGAATAGCAATCAGCCCCAGCATTTT.

The V and J genes are TRBV27 and TRBJ2-4, with D uncertain. The CDR3 covers 13 residues. The V gene lost 2 bases and the J gene lost 9 bases, with 11 bases spanning the gap. Germline V CDR1 and CDR2: MNHEY, SMNVEV (reference sequence). The CDR3 bases are TGTGCCAGCAGTTTAAAACCCCAGGCCATTCAGTACTTC. Residues: CASSLKPQAIQYF.

The V call is TRBV7-2, the J call TRBJ2-1, with 9 positions matching TRBD2. The V gene end was trimmed by 6 bases and the J gene end by 0 bases; junction bases not matched to a gene: 3. This CDR3 region has 15 residues. Germline lookup yields CDR1 SGHTA and CDR2 FQGNSA. CDR3 DNA: TGTGCCAGCAGGCAGACTAGCGGCTCCTACAATGAGCAGTTCTTC. It specifies CASRQTSGSYNEQFF.

The chain joins TRBV6-6 to TRBJ2-7; 11 nucleotides match TRBD2. The CDR3 spans 16 residues. V gave up 0 bases and J gave up 3 bases; unmatched junction bases: 4. The germline gives CDR1 MNHNY, CDR2 SVGAGI (reference sequence). The CDR3 DNA reads as TGTGCCAGCAGTTACTCGCGGGGACTAGCGGACTACGAGCAGTACTTC. This gives the protein CASSYSRGLADYEQYF.

Only one count was recorded for this clone. J is TRBJ1-5 and V is TRBV5-1, with TRBD1 matching 7 bases. Germline V lookup: CDR1 SGHRS, CDR2 YFSETQ. Trimming took 7 bases from V and 7 from J; bases not matched to a gene: 11. The CDR3 extends over 14 amino acids. The CDR3 protein is CASSPTGDVQPQHF. The CDR3 bases are TGCGCCAGCTCACCAACAGGGGACGTCCAGCCCCAGCATTTT.

This chain links TRBV15 with TRBJ2-1; 8 positions match TRBD2. After removal of 9 bases from V and 0 bases from J, the junction contained 4 bases not matched to a gene. The CDR3 contains 14 residues. In germline, CDR1 is LNHNV, CDR2 YYDKDF (reference sequence). The chain's CDR3 is CATRSGSSYNEQFF. CDR3 nucleotides: TGTGCCACTAGAAGCGGGAGCTCCTACAATGAGCAGTTCTTC.

The rearrangement uses TRBV30 and TRBJ1-1, with D perhaps matching TRBD1 (5 bases). Germline V gene data show CDR1 as GTSNPN and CDR2 as SVGIG (reference sequence). This CDR3 region has 15 residues. Trimming stripped 2 bases from V and 1 base from J, with 14 bases between. Here the CDR3 reads CAWSIGVGSNTEAFF. Here the CDR3 DNA reads TGTGCCTGGAGTATAGGGGTAGGATCGAACACTGAAGCTTTCTTT.

The table lists this clone with a count of one. The chain is built from TRBV2 and TRBJ1-5, with D maybe TRBD1 (6 bases). Trimming stripped 5 bases from V and 0 bases from J, with 20 bases between. Looked up from germline, CDR1 is SNHLY and CDR2 is FYNNEI. The CDR3 totals 18 residues. CDR3 nucleotides: TGTGCCAGCAGTAAAAGGTTAGGACAGATCTATAGCAATCAGCCCCAGCATTTT. The encoded protein is CASSKRLGQIYSNQPQHF. The variable domain in full, with the rest retrieved from reference TRBV2 and TRBJ1-5, is EPEVTQTPSHQVTQMGQEVILRCVPISNHLYFYWYRQILGQKVEFLVSFYNNEISEKSEIFDDQFSVERPDGSNFTLKIRSTKLEDSAMYFCASSKRLGQIYSNQPQHFGDGTRLSIL.

This clone appeared once. The chain links TRBV7-2 to TRBJ1-5, with D unclear. The germline CDR1 and CDR2 sequences are SGHTA and FQGNSA. The CDR3 extends over 15 amino acids. With 1 base removed from V and 4 bases from J, the gap between germline ends came to 11 bases. The CDR3 spells CASSLGVTANQPQHF. The CDR3 bases are TGTGCCAGCAGCTTAGGAGTTACAGCTAATCAGCCCCAGCATTTT.

This chain links TRBV9 with TRBJ2-7, with 8 bases aligning to TRBD2. Germline CDR1 is SGDLS and CDR2 is YYNGEE. The CDR3 has 15 amino acids. J gave up 3 bases and V 2 bases, and 7 bases lay outside the gene matches. The CDR3 DNA sequence: TGTGCCAGCAGCGTGACAGCGGGAGCAGTCTACGAGCAGTACTTC. Encoded protein: CASSVTAGAVYEQYF.

This rearrangement joins TRBV28 to TRBJ2-3; D perhaps matches TRBD2 (6 bases). The germline V and J ends were trimmed by 5 bases and 2 bases, with 14 bases remaining between them. Germline values: CDR1 MDHEN, CDR2 SYDVKM. This CDR3 region has 15 residues. CDR3 nucleotides: TGTGCCAGCAGTCCGAGCGGGTTGATCACAGATACGCAGTATTTT. Translating it yields CASSPSGLITDTQYF. The entire variable domain, with the rest obtained from reference TRBV28 and TRBJ2-3, is as follows: DVKVTQSSRYLVKRTGEKVFLECVQDMDHENMFWYRQDPGLGLRLIYFSYDVKMKEKGDIPEGYSVSREKKERFSLILESASTNQTSMYLCASSPSGLITDTQYFGPGTRLTVL.